This T cell receptor (beta chain) stems from a study of blood T cell repertoires in COVID-19. Germline V gene data show CDR1 as PRHDT and CDR2 as FYEKMQ (reference sequence). The CDR3 runs to 15 residues. Germline trimming cut 0 bases from V and 4 bases from J; bases unmatched to any gene: 4. Profiling relied on immunoSEQ multiplex PCR, and the TCRdb table lists in-frame clones only, not all of them. The sample includes 130,000 to 150,000 clones, approximately 84% of them seen just once. Material for sequencing was peripheral blood. The chain carries TRBV13 and TRBJ2-3; 7 bases fit TRBD1. The receptor comes from a human donor with acute or convalescent COVID-19. The donor label of this sample is uncertain. For the CDR3, the DNA is TGTGCCAGCAGCTTAGGGACAGGGATGGCAGATACGCAGTATTTT. This codes for CASSLGTGMADTQYF.